This is a list of T cell receptor beta chains from one sample in a study of blood T cells in healthy people across ages. TCRdb re-called the 5' RACE reads with MiXCR, one entry per CDR3 protein. The profile shows roughly 550,000 distinct CDR3 sequences, 24% of them singletons. These data also formed part of another study, on T cells of mothers and their children.

Sequenced input: blood. The receptors shown here come from a boy younger than 18 in good health. The CDR3 runs from the conserved cysteine through the conserved F or W. Each record gives: clone size, D gene, V gene, J gene, CDR3 protein, CDR3 DNA. The D gene is left open where the match is weak. Some rows have no size entry. The others give once, few or many, or a class for an expanded clone.

size: few
D: .
V: TRBV30
J: TRBJ2-7
CDR3: CAWVRGHSLNLYEQYF
DNA: TGTGCCTGGGTTCGGGGCCACAGTTTAAATCTCTACGAGCAGTACTTC

size: .
D: TRBD1
V: TRBV2
J: TRBJ1-6
CDR3: CASRGQGVYNSPLHF
DNA: TGTGCCAGCAGGGGACAGGGAGTGTATAATTCACCCCTCCACTTT

size: .
D: .
V: TRBV15
J: TRBJ2-7
CDR3: CATSIEVPYEQYF
DNA: TGTGCCACCAGCATCGAGGTCCCCTACGAGCAGTACTTC

size: .
D: .
V: TRBV6-5
J: TRBJ2-4
CDR3: CASSSSPRASKNIQYF
DNA: TGTGCCAGCAGTTCCAGCCCTAGGGCTTCCAAAAACATTCAGTACTTC

size: few
D: .
V: TRBV4-3
J: TRBJ2-7
CDR3: CASSQSSADYEQYF
DNA: TGCGCCAGCAGCCAATCTTCTGCGGACTACGAGCAGTACTTC

size: .
D: .
V: TRBV3-1
J: TRBJ2-1
CDR3: CASSQANGHNEQFF
DNA: TGTGCCAGCAGCCAAGCCAACGGGCACAATGAGCAGTTCTTC

size: few
D: TRBD2
V: TRBV20-1
J: TRBJ2-2
CDR3: CSAREPGTRLTGELFF
DNA: TGCAGTGCTAGAGAACCTGGGACTAGGCTCACCGGGGAGCTGTTTTTT

size: .
D: .
V: TRBV5-5
J: TRBJ2-1
CDR3: CACSLAPFDNEQFF
DNA: TGTGCCTGCAGCTTGGCACCATTTGACAATGAGCAGTTCTTC

size: few
D: TRBD2
V: TRBV10-2
J: TRBJ2-3
CDR3: CASSGLAGTDTQYF
DNA: TGCGCCAGCAGCGGACTAGCGGGAACAGATACGCAGTATTTT

size: few
D: .
V: TRBV11-2
J: TRBJ1-2
CDR3: CASSFGGDYGYTF
DNA: TGTGCCAGCAGCTTTGGGGGTGACTATGGCTACACCTTC

size: few
D: .
V: TRBV30
J: TRBJ1-1
CDR3: CACIRTGEAFF
DNA: TGTGCCTGTATTCGGACGGGTGAAGCTTTCTTT

size: .
D: TRBD2
V: TRBV5-8
J: TRBJ2-3
CDR3: CASSFGSAGADTQYF
DNA: TGTGCCAGCAGCTTCGGATCGGCGGGAGCAGATACGCAGTATTTT

size: .
D: .
V: TRBV20-1
J: TRBJ1-2
CDR3: CSARLINYGYTF
DNA: TGCAGTGCTAGGCTGATCAACTATGGCTACACCTTC

size: few
D: .
V: TRBV4-1
J: TRBJ2-7
CDR3: CASSQGRQTPYEQYF
DNA: TGCGCCAGCAGCCAAGGGCGACAGACCCCCTACGAGCAGTACTTC

size: many
D: .
V: TRBV28
J: TRBJ2-7
CDR3: CASSGGTYEQYF
DNA: TGTGCCAGCAGTGGCGGGACCTACGAGCAGTACTTC

size: .
D: .
V: TRBV5-5
J: TRBJ1-6
CDR3: CASSFNSPLHF
DNA: TGTGCCAGCAGTTTTAATTCACCCCTCCACTTT

size: few
D: .
V: TRBV6-1
J: TRBJ1-6
CDR3: CASSLARGGQNSPLHF
DNA: TGTGCCAGCAGTCTCGCTCGGGGGGGCCAAAATTCACCCCTCCACTTT

size: .
D: TRBD1
V: TRBV20-1
J: TRBJ1-1
CDR3: CSARSGTANTEAFF
DNA: TGCAGTGCTAGAAGCGGGACAGCCAACACTGAAGCTTTCTTT

size: .
D: .
V: TRBV2
J: TRBJ2-1
CDR3: CASSEASWVYEQFF
DNA: TGTGCCAGCAGTGAGGCTAGTTGGGTCTATGAGCAGTTCTTC

size: many
D: TRBD1
V: TRBV4-3
J: TRBJ2-5
CDR3: CASSQYRDSQETQYF
DNA: TGCGCCAGCAGCCAATACCGGGACAGCCAAGAGACCCAGTACTTC

size: few
D: TRBD2
V: TRBV19
J: TRBJ2-2
CDR3: CASFSGINGELFF
DNA: TGTGCCAGCTTTAGCGGGATCAACGGGGAGCTGTTTTTT

size: .
D: TRBD2
V: TRBV11-2
J: TRBJ2-1
CDR3: CASSLETSGSNAYNEQFF
DNA: TGTGCCAGCAGCTTAGAGACTAGCGGGAGTAATGCTTACAATGAGCAGTTCTTC

size: once
D: TRBD1
V: TRBV18
J: TRBJ2-7
CDR3: CASSPWLSGGYEQYF
DNA: TGTGCCAGCTCACCATGGCTGTCAGGGGGCTACGAGCAGTACTTC

size: .
D: TRBD1
V: TRBV7-9
J: TRBJ2-1
CDR3: CAGSPGTGHPTEQFF
DNA: TGTGCCGGCAGCCCAGGGACAGGTCACCCAACTGAGCAGTTCTTC

size: .
D: TRBD2
V: TRBV5-6
J: TRBJ2-3
CDR3: CASSTSASTDTQYF
DNA: TGTGCCAGCAGCACTAGCGCTAGCACAGATACGCAGTATTTT

size: few
D: TRBD2
V: TRBV6-5
J: TRBJ2-3
CDR3: CATNLAGGPDTQYF
DNA: TGTGCCACCAACCTAGCGGGAGGGCCAGATACGCAGTATTTT

size: few
D: TRBD1
V: TRBV20-1
J: TRBJ2-6
CDR3: CSARDRQGAAGANVLTF
DNA: TGCAGTGCTAGAGATAGGCAGGGGGCAGCTGGGGCCAACGTCCTGACTTTC

size: few
D: .
V: TRBV5-6
J: TRBJ2-1
CDR3: CASSLGGLSSYNEQFF
DNA: TGTGCCAGCAGCTTAGGCGGGTTGAGCTCCTACAATGAGCAGTTCTTC

size: few
D: TRBD1
V: TRBV7-2
J: TRBJ1-4
CDR3: CASSTTGTNEKLFF
DNA: TGTGCCAGCAGTACGACAGGGACTAATGAAAAACTGTTTTTT

size: .
D: TRBD1
V: TRBV2
J: TRBJ1-4
CDR3: CASGGQGDLSNEKLFF
DNA: TGTGCCAGCGGAGGACAGGGGGACCTGTCTAATGAAAAACTGTTTTTT

size: .
D: .
V: TRBV4-3
J: TRBJ2-6
CDR3: CASSQDRQGYSSGANVLTF
DNA: TGCGCCAGCAGCCAAGATCGGCAGGGCTATTCCTCTGGGGCCAACGTCCTGACTTTC

size: .
D: .
V: TRBV7-3
J: TRBJ2-1
CDR3: CASSLQGRGPGSYNEQFF
DNA: TGTGCCAGCAGCTTACAGGGCAGAGGGCCCGGCTCCTACAATGAGCAGTTCTTC

size: few
D: .
V: TRBV20-1
J: TRBJ2-7
CDR3: CSARDLGTVYYEQYF
DNA: TGCAGTGCTAGAGATCTGGGCACGGTGTACTACGAGCAGTACTTC

size: .
D: TRBD2
V: TRBV6-5
J: TRBJ2-7
CDR3: CASTTALAGVPSYEQYF
DNA: TGTGCCAGCACCACAGCACTAGCGGGAGTCCCTTCCTACGAGCAGTACTTC

size: .
D: .
V: TRBV20-1
J: TRBJ1-2
CDR3: CSAGGGRLRANYGYTF
DNA: TGCAGTGCTGGAGGGGGGCGGCTGAGAGCTAACTATGGCTACACCTTC

size: few
D: .
V: TRBV21-1
J: TRBJ2-7
CDR3: CASSFDTTYEQYF
DNA: TGTGCCAGCAGCTTCGACACAACCTACGAGCAGTACTTC

size: few
D: TRBD2
V: TRBV6-5
J: TRBJ2-7
CDR3: CATSTGLAGEQYF
DNA: TGTGCCACATCAACGGGACTAGCGGGCGAGCAGTACTTC

size: .
D: .
V: TRBV7-2
J: TRBJ2-5
CDR3: CASSWGSAQETQYF
DNA: TGTGCCAGCAGCTGGGGTAGCGCCCAAGAGACCCAGTACTTC

size: few
D: .
V: TRBV20-1
J: TRBJ2-3
CDR3: CSARGGFSTDTQYF
DNA: TGCAGTGCTAGAGGCGGGTTTAGCACAGATACGCAGTATTTT

size: .
D: TRBD1
V: TRBV15
J: TRBJ2-3
CDR3: CATSRAGQTDTQYF
DNA: TGTGCCACCAGCAGAGCGGGACAGACAGATACGCAGTATTTT

size: .
D: .
V: TRBV12-3/TRBV12-4
J: TRBJ2-3
CDR3: CASSLTGGGDTQYF
DNA: TGTGCCAGCAGTTTAACTGGGGGCGGAGATACGCAGTATTTT

size: .
D: .
V: TRBV7-9
J: TRBJ2-3
CDR3: CASRPGLHDTQYF
DNA: TGTGCCAGCAGGCCGGGACTCCATGATACGCAGTATTTT

size: .
D: TRBD1
V: TRBV7-9
J: TRBJ1-1
CDR3: CASSPLVLTSGTGATEASF
DNA: TGTGCCAGCAGCCCCCTAGTTCTGACCTCCGGGACAGGGGCCACTGAAGCTTCCTTT

size: few
D: .
V: TRBV4-3
J: TRBJ1-4
CDR3: CASSQDRPVGPEGSGEKLFF
DNA: TGCGCCAGCAGCCAAGATCGGCCGGTGGGTCCGGAGGGGAGCGGTGAAAAACTGTTTTTT

size: .
D: TRBD1
V: TRBV12-3/TRBV12-4
J: TRBJ2-5
CDR3: CASNDRGLSETQYF
DNA: TGTGCCAGCAATGACAGGGGGCTAAGTGAGACCCAGTACTTC

size: .
D: .
V: TRBV11-1
J: TRBJ2-5
CDR3: CASSLGIRSRVAQETQYF
DNA: TGTGCCAGCAGCTTGGGCATTAGAAGTAGGGTCGCCCAGGAGACCCAGTACTTC

size: .
D: TRBD1
V: TRBV18
J: TRBJ1-1
CDR3: CASSPRQGANTEAFF
DNA: TGTGCCAGCTCTCCAAGACAGGGGGCGAACACTGAAGCTTTCTTT

size: .
D: .
V: TRBV28
J: TRBJ1-5
CDR3: CATTGGYYSNQPQHF
DNA: TGTGCCACCACGGGTGGGTATTATAGCAATCAGCCCCAGCATTTT

size: few
D: TRBD1
V: TRBV20-1
J: TRBJ2-7
CDR3: CSARDRARHEQYF
DNA: TGCAGTGCCCGGGACAGGGCGCGCCACGAGCAGTACTTC

size: .
D: .
V: TRBV7-9
J: TRBJ2-1
CDR3: CASSPVTYNEQFF
DNA: TGTGCCAGCAGCCCCGTAACCTACAATGAGCAGTTCTTC

size: .
D: .
V: TRBV12-3/TRBV12-4
J: TRBJ1-6
CDR3: CASSFLGDSPLHF
DNA: TGTGCCAGCAGTTTTTTGGGGGATTCACCCCTCCACTTT

size: few
D: .
V: TRBV12-3/TRBV12-4
J: TRBJ2-1
CDR3: CASSPPGLSAEQFF
DNA: TGTGCCAGCAGTCCCCCGGGACTGTCGGCTGAGCAGTTCTTC

size: .
D: TRBD2
V: TRBV15
J: TRBJ2-1
CDR3: CATSRRGTNYNEQFF
DNA: TGTGCCACCAGCCGCCGGGGGACTAATTACAATGAGCAGTTCTTC

size: .
D: TRBD2
V: TRBV29-1
J: TRBJ2-1
CDR3: CSAKLAGGGNEQFF
DNA: TGCAGCGCAAAACTAGCGGGAGGGGGAAATGAGCAGTTCTTC

size: few
D: .
V: TRBV5-1
J: TRBJ1-4
CDR3: CASSLLAQGANEKLFF
DNA: TGCGCCAGCAGCTTGTTGGCACAGGGAGCTAATGAAAAACTGTTTTTT

size: .
D: .
V: TRBV30
J: TRBJ1-2
CDR3: CAWTVRQNLYTF
DNA: TGTGCCTGGACCGTACGTCAGAATCTCTACACCTTC

size: .
D: .
V: TRBV5-6
J: TRBJ2-5
CDR3: CASSPGMEETQYF
DNA: TGTGCCAGCAGCCCGGGGATGGAGGAGACCCAGTACTTC

size: few
D: TRBD2
V: TRBV14
J: TRBJ2-2
CDR3: CASSQDASGSRPGELFF
DNA: TGTGCCAGCAGCCAAGATGCTAGCGGGAGTAGGCCCGGGGAGCTGTTTTTT

size: .
D: .
V: TRBV27
J: TRBJ2-7
CDR3: CASSWRGSYEQYF
DNA: TGTGCCAGCAGTTGGAGGGGGTCCTACGAGCAGTACTTC